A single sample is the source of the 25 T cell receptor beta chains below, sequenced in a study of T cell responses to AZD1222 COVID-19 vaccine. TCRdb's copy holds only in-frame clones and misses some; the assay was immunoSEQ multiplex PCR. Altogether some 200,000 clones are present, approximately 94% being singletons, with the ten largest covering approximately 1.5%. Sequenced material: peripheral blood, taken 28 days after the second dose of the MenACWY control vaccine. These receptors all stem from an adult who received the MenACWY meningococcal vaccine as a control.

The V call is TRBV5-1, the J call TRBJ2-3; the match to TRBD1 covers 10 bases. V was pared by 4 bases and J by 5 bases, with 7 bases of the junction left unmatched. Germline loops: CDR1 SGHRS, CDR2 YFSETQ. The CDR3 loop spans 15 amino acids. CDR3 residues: CASSKGTGAGDTQYF. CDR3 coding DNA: TGCGCCAGCAGCAAAGGGACAGGGGCGGGAGATACGCAGTATTTT.

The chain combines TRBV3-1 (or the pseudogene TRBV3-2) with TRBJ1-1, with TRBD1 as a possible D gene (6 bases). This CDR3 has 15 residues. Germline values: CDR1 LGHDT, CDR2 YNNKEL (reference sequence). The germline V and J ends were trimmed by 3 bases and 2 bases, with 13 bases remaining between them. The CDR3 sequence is CASSHGGLSNTEAFF. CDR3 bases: TGTGCCAGCAGCCATGGGGGGCTCTCAAACACTGAAGCTTTCTTT.

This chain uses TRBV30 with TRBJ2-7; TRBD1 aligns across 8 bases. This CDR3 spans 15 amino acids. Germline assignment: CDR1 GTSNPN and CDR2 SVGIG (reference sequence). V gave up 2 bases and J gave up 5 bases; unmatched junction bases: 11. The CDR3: CAWSSRDRLPNEQYF. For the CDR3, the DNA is TGTGCCTGGAGTTCGCGGGACAGGCTTCCTAACGAGCAGTACTTC.

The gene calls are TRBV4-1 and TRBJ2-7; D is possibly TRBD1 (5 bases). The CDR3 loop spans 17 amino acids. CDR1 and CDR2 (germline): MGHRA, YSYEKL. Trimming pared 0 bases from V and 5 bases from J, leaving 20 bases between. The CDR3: CASSQEGPGGLDHEQYF. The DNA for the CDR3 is TGCGCCAGCAGCCAAGAGGGGCCGGGTGGCCTCGACCACGAGCAGTACTTC.

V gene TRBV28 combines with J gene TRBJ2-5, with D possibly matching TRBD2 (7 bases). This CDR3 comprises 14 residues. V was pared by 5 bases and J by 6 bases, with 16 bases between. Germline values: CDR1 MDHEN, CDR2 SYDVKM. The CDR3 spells CASSQGGGGQTQYF. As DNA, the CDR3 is TGTGCCAGCAGTCAAGGGGGGGGAGGACAGACCCAGTACTTC.

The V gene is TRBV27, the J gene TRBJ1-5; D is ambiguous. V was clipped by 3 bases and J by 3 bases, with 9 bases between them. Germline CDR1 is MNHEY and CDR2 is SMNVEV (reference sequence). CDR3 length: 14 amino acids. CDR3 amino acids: CASSFKPINQPQHF. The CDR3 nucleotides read TGTGCCAGCAGTTTCAAACCCATCAATCAGCCCCAGCATTTT.

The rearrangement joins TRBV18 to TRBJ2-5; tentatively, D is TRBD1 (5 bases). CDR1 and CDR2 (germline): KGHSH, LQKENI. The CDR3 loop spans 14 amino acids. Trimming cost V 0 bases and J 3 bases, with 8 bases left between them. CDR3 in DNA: TGTGCCAGCTCACCACCAGGGGAAAAAGAGACCCAGTACTTC. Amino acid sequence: CASSPPGEKETQYF.

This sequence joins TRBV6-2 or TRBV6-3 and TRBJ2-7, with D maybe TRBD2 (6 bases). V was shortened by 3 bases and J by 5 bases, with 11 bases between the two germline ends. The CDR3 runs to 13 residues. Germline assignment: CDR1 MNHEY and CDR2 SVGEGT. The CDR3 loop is CASSYHGGNEQYF. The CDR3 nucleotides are TGTGCCAGCAGTTATCACGGGGGAAACGAGCAGTACTTC.

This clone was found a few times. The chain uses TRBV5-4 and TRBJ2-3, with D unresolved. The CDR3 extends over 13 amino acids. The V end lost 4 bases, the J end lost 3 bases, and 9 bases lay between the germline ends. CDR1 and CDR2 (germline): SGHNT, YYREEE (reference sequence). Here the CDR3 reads CASSPLDTDTQYF. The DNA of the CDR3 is TGTGCCAGCAGCCCCCTAGATACAGATACGCAGTATTTT.

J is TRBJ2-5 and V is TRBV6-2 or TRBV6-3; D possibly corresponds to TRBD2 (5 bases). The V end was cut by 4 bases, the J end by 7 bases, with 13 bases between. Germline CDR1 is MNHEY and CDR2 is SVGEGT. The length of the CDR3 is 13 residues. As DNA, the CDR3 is TGTGCCAGCAGTTCGATTAGCGAGGGGACCCAGTACTTC. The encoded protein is CASSSISEGTQYF.

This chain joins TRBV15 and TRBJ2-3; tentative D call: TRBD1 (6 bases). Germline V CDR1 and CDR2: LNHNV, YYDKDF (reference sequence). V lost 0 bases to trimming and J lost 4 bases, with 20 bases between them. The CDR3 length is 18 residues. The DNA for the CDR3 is TGTGCCACCAGCAGAGATGGGCGCTGGACAGATAGCGCAGATACGCAGTATTTT. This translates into CATSRDGRWTDSADTQYF.

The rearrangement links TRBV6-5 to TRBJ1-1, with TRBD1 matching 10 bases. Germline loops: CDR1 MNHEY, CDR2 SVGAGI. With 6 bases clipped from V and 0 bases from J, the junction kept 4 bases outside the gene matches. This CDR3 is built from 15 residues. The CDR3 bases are TGTGCCAGCAGGCGGGACAGGGGACTGAACACTGAAGCTTTCTTT. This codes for CASRRDRGLNTEAFF.

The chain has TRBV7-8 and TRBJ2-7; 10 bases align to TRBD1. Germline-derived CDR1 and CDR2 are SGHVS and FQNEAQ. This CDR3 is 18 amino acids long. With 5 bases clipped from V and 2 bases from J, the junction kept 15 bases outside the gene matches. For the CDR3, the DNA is TGTGCCAGCAGCCAAACGGACAGGGGGGCCGATGGCCCCTACGAGCAGTACTTC. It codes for CASSQTDRGADGPYEQYF.

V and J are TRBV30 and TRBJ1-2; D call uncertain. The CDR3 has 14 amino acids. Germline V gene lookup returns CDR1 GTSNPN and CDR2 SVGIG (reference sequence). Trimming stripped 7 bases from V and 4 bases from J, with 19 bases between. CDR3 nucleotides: TGTGCCTTCCCCCGCGGGCCAGGCGCCTATGGCTACACCTTC. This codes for CAFPRGPGAYGYTF.

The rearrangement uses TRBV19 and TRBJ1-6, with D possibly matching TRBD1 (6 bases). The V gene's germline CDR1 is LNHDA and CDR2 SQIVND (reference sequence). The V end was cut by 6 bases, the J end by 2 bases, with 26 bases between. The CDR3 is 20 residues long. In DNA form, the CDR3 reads TGTGCCAGTAGCGACATACGGCCGGGGGGCGCGAAACCCTATAATTCACCCCTCCACTTT. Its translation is CASSDIRPGGAKPYNSPLHF.

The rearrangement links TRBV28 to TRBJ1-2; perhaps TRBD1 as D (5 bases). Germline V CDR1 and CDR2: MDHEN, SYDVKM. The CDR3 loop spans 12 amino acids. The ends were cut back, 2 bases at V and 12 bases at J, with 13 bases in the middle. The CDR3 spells CASSLGTPNNTF. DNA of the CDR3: TGTGCCAGCAGTTTAGGGACCCCCAACAACACCTTC.

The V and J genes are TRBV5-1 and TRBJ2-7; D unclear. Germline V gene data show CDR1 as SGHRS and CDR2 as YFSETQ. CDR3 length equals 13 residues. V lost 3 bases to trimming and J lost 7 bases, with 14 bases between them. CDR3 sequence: CASSSLRRWEQYF. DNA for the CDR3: TGCGCCAGCAGCTCTCTCCGAAGGTGGGAGCAGTACTTC.

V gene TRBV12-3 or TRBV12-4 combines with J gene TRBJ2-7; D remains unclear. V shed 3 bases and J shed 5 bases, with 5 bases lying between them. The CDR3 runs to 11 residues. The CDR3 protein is CASSFKDEQYF. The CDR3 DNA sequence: TGTGCCAGCAGTTTTAAAGACGAGCAGTACTTC.

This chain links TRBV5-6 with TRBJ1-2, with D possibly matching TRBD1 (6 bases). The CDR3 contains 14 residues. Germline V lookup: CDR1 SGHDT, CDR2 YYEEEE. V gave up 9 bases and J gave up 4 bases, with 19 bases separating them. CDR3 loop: CATSLGAGVYGYTF. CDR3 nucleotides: TGTGCCACGTCTCTAGGGGCAGGGGTCTATGGCTACACCTTC.

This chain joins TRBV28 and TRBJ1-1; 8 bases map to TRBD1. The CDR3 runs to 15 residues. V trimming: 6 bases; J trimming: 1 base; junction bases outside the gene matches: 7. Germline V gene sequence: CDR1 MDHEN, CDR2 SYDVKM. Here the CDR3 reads CASSQQGEGNTEAFF. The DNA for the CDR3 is TGTGCCAGCAGCCAACAGGGGGAAGGGAACACTGAAGCTTTCTTT.

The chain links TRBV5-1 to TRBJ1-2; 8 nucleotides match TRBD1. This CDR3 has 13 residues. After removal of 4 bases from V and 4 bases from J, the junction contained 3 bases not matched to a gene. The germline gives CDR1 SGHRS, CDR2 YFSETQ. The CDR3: CASSGTGSYGYTF. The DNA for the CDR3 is TGCGCCAGCAGCGGGACAGGTTCCTATGGCTACACCTTC.

As DNA, the CDR3 is TGTGCCACAGGGGCACAGGCGAACACCGGGGAGCTGTTTTTT. This sequence encodes CATGAQANTGELFF. The chain has TRBV24-1 and TRBJ2-2; possibly TRBD1 for D (5 bases). This CDR3 has 14 amino acids. The germline CDR1 and CDR2 sequences are KGHDR and SFDVKD. Trimming shortened V by 10 bases and J by 0 bases, and 11 bases separated the two germline ends.

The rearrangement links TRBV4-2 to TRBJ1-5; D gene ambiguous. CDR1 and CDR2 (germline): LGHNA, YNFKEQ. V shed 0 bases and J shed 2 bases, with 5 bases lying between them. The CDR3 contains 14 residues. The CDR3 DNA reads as TGTGCCAGCAGCCAAGATTCTCGCAATCAGCCCCAGCATTTT. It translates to CASSQDSRNQPQHF.

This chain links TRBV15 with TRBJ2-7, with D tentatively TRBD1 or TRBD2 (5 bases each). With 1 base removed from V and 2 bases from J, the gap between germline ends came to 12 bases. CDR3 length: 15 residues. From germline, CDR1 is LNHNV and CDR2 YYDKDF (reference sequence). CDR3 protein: CATSRAGTGTYEQYF. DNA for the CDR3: TGTGCCACCAGCAGAGCCGGGACGGGGACCTACGAGCAGTACTTC.

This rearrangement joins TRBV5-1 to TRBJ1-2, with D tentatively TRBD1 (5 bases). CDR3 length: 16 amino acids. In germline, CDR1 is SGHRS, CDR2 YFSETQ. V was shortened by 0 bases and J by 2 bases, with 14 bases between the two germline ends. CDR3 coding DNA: TGCGCCAGCAGCTTGGATGGAGGGGCGGTAAACTATGGCTACACCTTC. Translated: CASSLDGGAVNYGYTF.